The 18 T cell receptor beta chains below come from one sample, sequenced in a study of cytomegalovirus exposure and HLA in healthy donors. PCR was performed using 60 Vbeta and 13 Jbeta primers. TCRdb's copy holds only in-frame clones and misses some; the assay was immunoSEQ multiplex PCR. The sample shows around 120,000 clones, around 70% of them seen only once. Input material: PBMCs. These receptors originate from a man in his forties or fifties in good health and CMV-seropositive.

This clone was seen a single time. CDR3 sequence: CASSLWTGTNTEAFF. The CDR3 region has the DNA TGTGCCAGCAGCTTATGGACAGGCACGAACACTGAAGCTTTCTTT. This chain links TRBV5-6 with TRBJ1-1; 7 positions agree with TRBD1. The V gene's germline CDR1 is SGHDT and CDR2 YYEEEE. This CDR3 spans 15 amino acids. The V gene end was trimmed by 2 bases and the J gene end by 1 base; junction bases not matched to a gene: 5.

This chain uses TRBV30 with TRBJ2-2; D perhaps matches TRBD2 (5 bases). Germline-derived CDR1 and CDR2 are GTSNPN and SVGIG (reference sequence). This CDR3 has 14 residues. Trimming removed 7 bases at V and 5 bases at J, with 17 bases between. CDR3 protein: CAYQRSWDTGELFF. DNA for the CDR3: TGTGCCTACCAGCGGAGCTGGGATACCGGGGAGCTGTTTTTT. Drawing the rest from reference TRBV30 and TRBJ2-2, the complete variable domain is SQTIHQWPATLVQPVGSPLSLECTVEGTSNPNLYWYRQAAGRGLQLLFYSVGIGQISSEVPQNLSASRPQDRQFILSSKKLLLSDSGFYLCAYQRSWDTGELFFGEGSRLTVL.

This clone was seen just once. The genes are TRBV5-6 and TRBJ2-5; D might be TRBD1 (6 bases). This CDR3 region has 15 residues. Trimming took 0 bases from V and 2 from J, leaving 11 bases between them. CDR1 is SGHDT and CDR2 is YYEEEE in the germline V gene. CDR3 nucleotide sequence: TGTGCCAGCAGCTTGGTACCAGGGGCACAAGAGACCCAGTACTTC. This sequence encodes CASSLVPGAQETQYF.

The J gene is TRBJ2-4, the V gene TRBV7-9; 8 nucleotides match TRBD1. V was pared by 1 base and J by 9 bases, with 8 bases of the junction left unmatched. Per germline, CDR1 SEHNR and CDR2 FQNEAQ (reference sequence). This CDR3 contains 15 residues. CDR3 region: CASSLVGQGLTIQYF. The DNA for the CDR3 is TGTGCCAGCAGCTTAGTCGGACAGGGCTTGACCATTCAGTACTTC.

This clone was found a few times. V and J are TRBV25-1 and TRBJ2-7; TRBD2 matches at 8 bases. Per germline, CDR1 MGHDK and CDR2 SYGVNS. V shed 6 bases, J shed 6 bases, and the junction held 10 bases outside the gene matches. This CDR3 contains 14 residues. CDR3 DNA: TGTGCCAGCAGCCTGACGGGAGGGTCTACCGAGCAGTACTTC. Translating gives CASSLTGGSTEQYF.

The V and J genes are TRBV10-3 and TRBJ1-4; 11 nucleotides line up with TRBD1. Trimming removed 2 bases from V and 8 bases from J; junction bases left unmatched: 4. The CDR3 is 15 amino acids. Per germline, CDR1 ENHRY and CDR2 SYGVKD. The CDR3: CAISEDGTGGEKLFF. The CDR3 region has the DNA TGTGCCATCAGTGAGGACGGGACAGGGGGAGAAAAACTGTTTTTT.

The V and J genes are TRBV5-1 and TRBJ2-5, with D possibly TRBD2 on 6 matching bases. This CDR3 is built from 15 residues. The germline CDR1 and CDR2 sequences are SGHRS and YFSETQ. Deletions cut 0 bases from V and 4 bases from J, with 13 bases between. The CDR3 here is CASSLGHMGGETQYF. Written as DNA, the CDR3 is TGCGCCAGCAGCTTGGGTCATATGGGGGGAGAGACCCAGTACTTC.

CDR3 in amino acids: CASSEPWDSYEQYF. The CDR3 DNA is TGTGCCAGCAGCGAACCATGGGACAGCTACGAGCAGTACTTC. J is TRBJ2-7 and V is TRBV7-2; TRBD1 aligns across 7 bases. V was pared by 5 bases and J by 3 bases, with 7 bases of the junction left unmatched. Germline V gives CDR1 SGHTA, CDR2 FQGNSA. CDR3 size: 14 residues.

This clone has only a few counts. The J gene is TRBJ2-3, the V gene TRBV5-1; TRBD2 matches at 8 bases. This CDR3 region has 15 residues. Germline-derived CDR1 and CDR2 are SGHRS and YFSETQ. Unmatched junction bases numbered 7, after V lost 4 bases and J lost 3 bases. The CDR3 is CASSRGAGGTDTQYF. In DNA form, the CDR3 reads TGCGCCAGCAGCCGAGGTGCGGGAGGAACAGATACGCAGTATTTT.

V is TRBV18 and J is TRBJ2-7, with 10 bases fitting TRBD1. J lost 7 bases, V lost 6 bases, and 9 bases had no gene match. The length of the CDR3 is 14 residues. Germline CDR1 reads KGHSH; CDR2 reads LQKENI. This CDR3 is CASSRTGGTGEQYV. In DNA form, the CDR3 reads TGTGCCAGCTCTAGGACAGGGGGGACGGGGGAGCAGTACGTC.

The rearrangement uses TRBV11-1 and TRBJ2-5; 11 nucleotides line up with TRBD2. The J call is in doubt because the DNA end fits TRBJ2-7 better. The germline V gene has CDR1 SGHAT and CDR2 FQDESV (reference sequence). CDR3 size: 15 residues. The CDR3 protein is CASSLETSGSYEQYF. As DNA, the CDR3 is TGTGCCAGCAGCTTAGAAACTAGCGGGAGTTACGAGCAGTACTTC.

The CDR3 here is CASSYAKQGNDKQFF. The CDR3 DNA follows: TGTGCCAGCAGTTACGCGAAACAGGGAAACGATAAGCAGTTCTTC. V gene TRBV27 combines with J gene TRBJ2-1, with D perhaps matching TRBD1 (6 bases). Trimming removed 4 bases from V and 11 bases from J, with 21 bases in between. The CDR3 is 15 residues long. Germline CDR1 MNHEY, CDR2 SMNVEV (reference sequence).

As DNA, the CDR3 is TGTGCCAGTAGTATCCCAGGGGCGCTACCTGAAGCTTTCTTT. It specifies CASSIPGALPEAFF. The J gene is TRBJ1-1, the V gene TRBV19; tentatively, D is TRBD1 (6 bases). Germline CDR1 LNHDA, CDR2 SQIVND (reference sequence). V was clipped by 3 bases and J by 6 bases, with 14 bases between them. The CDR3 runs to 14 residues. The full variable domain, in which reference TRBV19 and TRBJ1-1 provide the parts outside the CDR3, is DGGITQSPKYLFRKEGQNVTLSCEQNLNHDAMYWYRQDPGQGLRLIYYSQIVNDFQKGDIAEGYSVSREKKESFPLTVTSAQKNPTAFYLCASSIPGALPEAFFGQGTRLTVV.

The J gene is TRBJ2-7, the V gene TRBV28; D remains unclear. V gave up 6 bases and J gave up 4 bases, with 7 bases separating them. CDR1 and CDR2 from the germline V gene are MDHEN and SYDVKM. This CDR3 is 11 amino acids long. CDR3 residues: CASSWRYEQYF. CDR3 sequence (DNA): TGTGCCAGCAGCTGGAGATACGAGCAGTACTTC.

The V and J genes are TRBV25-1 and TRBJ1-1, with D uncertain. Germline CDR1 is MGHDK and CDR2 is SYGVNS. CDR3 length equals 12 residues. The V end lost 6 bases, the J end lost 6 bases, and 11 bases lay between the germline ends. The CDR3 region has the DNA TGTGCCAGCAGAGGCGGGGAGGCTGAAGCTTTCTTT. It yields the protein CASRGGEAEAFF.

This clone was recorded only once. The rearrangement joins TRBV28 to TRBJ1-2; TRBD1 agrees at 7 bases. From germline, CDR1 is MDHEN and CDR2 SYDVKM. The CDR3 has 12 residues. Trimming took 5 bases from V and 8 from J; bases not matched to a gene: 5. CDR3 residues: CASSTYRGGYTF. CDR3 in DNA: TGTGCCAGCAGTACCTACAGGGGCGGCTACACCTTC.

A single count supports this clone. The CDR3 region is CASSQGDIGPRDTQYF. The CDR3 region has the DNA TGTGCCAGCAGCCAGGGGGACATCGGCCCCCGAGATACGCAGTATTTT. This chain uses TRBV14 with TRBJ2-3; D might be TRBD1 (6 bases). This CDR3 has 16 residues. With 3 bases removed from V and 5 bases from J, the gap between germline ends came to 18 bases. CDR1 and CDR2 from the germline V gene are SGHDN and FVKESK.

This rearrangement joins TRBV6-1 to TRBJ1-1; D perhaps matches TRBD1 (5 bases). Between the trimmed V and J ends, which lost 4 bases and 5 bases, there was a span of 17 bases. The CDR3 extends over 15 amino acids. Germline assignment: CDR1 MNHNS and CDR2 SASEGT. This CDR3 is CASSALSGIRTEAFF. The CDR3 DNA reads TGTGCCAGCAGTGCACTTTCAGGGATTAGGACTGAAGCTTTCTTT.